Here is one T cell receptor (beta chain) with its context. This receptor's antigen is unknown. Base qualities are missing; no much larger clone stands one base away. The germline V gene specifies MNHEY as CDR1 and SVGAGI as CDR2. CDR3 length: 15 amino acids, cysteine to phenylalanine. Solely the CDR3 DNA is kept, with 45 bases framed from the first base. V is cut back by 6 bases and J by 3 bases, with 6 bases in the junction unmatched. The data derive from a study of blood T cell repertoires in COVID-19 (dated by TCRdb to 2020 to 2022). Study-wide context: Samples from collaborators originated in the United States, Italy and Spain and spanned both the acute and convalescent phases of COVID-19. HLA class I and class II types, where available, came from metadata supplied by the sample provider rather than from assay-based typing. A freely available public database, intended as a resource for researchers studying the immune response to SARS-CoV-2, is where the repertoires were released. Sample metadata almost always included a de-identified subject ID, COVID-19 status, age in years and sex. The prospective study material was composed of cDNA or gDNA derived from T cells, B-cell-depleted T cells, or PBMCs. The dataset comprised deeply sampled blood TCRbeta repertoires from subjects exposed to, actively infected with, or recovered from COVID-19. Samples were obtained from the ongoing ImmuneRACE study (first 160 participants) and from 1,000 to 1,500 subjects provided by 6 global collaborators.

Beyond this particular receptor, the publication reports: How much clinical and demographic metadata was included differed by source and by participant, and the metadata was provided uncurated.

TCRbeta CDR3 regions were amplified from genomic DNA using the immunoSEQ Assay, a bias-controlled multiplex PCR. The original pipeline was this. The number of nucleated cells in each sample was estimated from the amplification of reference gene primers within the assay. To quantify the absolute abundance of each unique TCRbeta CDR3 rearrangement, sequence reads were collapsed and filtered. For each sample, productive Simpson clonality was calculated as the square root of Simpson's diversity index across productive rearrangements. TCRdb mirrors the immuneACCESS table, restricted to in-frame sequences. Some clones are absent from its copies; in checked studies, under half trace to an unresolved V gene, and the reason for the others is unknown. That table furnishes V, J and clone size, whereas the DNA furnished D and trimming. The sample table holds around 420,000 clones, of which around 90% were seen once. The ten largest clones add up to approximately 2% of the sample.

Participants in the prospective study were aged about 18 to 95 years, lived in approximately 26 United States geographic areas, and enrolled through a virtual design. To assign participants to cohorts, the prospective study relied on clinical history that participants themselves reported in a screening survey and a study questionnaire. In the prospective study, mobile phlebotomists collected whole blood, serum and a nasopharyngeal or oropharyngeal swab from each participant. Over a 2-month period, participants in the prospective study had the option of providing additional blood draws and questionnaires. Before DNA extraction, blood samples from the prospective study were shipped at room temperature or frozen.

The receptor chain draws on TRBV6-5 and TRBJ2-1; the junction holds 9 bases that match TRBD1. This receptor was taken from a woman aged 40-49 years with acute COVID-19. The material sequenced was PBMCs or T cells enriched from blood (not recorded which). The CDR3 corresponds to CASSRTGGFYNEQFF. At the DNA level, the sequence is TGTGCCAGCAGCCGTACAGGGGGCTTCTACAATGAGCAGTTCTTC.